The 9 T cell receptor beta chains given below trace back to one sample, sequenced in a study of PD-L1 blockade in urothelial cancer. Profiled with immunoSEQ multiplex PCR; TCRdb holds only in-frame clones, not every one. The sample records some 51,000 clones, more than 75% being singletons. The time point denotes: peripheral blood 6 weeks after treatment start. This specimen consisted of PBMCs, obtained around atezolizumab (anti-PD-L1) treatment. These receptors were taken from a man aged 55 to 70 with urothelial cancer.

The rearrangement uses TRBV5-1 and TRBJ2-3; a possible D gene is TRBD1 (5 bases). The ends were cut back, 1 base at V and 4 bases at J, with 10 bases in the middle. The germline V gene encodes CDR1 SGHRS and CDR2 YFSETQ. There are 14 residues in the CDR3. CDR3 in amino acids: CASSLIAGSDTQYF. The CDR3 region has the DNA TGCGCCAGCAGCTTGATTGCAGGGTCAGATACGCAGTATTTT.

The rearrangement links TRBV19 to TRBJ1-1, with TRBD1 identical over 7 bases. Germline CDR1 LNHDA, CDR2 SQIVND (reference sequence). This CDR3 has 12 residues. J was trimmed by 4 bases and V by 6 bases; bases with no gene match: 2. CDR3 region: CASRQGFTEAFF. The CDR3 DNA sequence: TGTGCCAGTAGACAGGGGTTCACTGAAGCTTTCTTT.

The V and J genes are TRBV7-2 and TRBJ2-7, with D possibly matching TRBD1 (5 bases). The length of the CDR3 is 14 residues. In germline, CDR1 is SGHTA, CDR2 FQGNSA. V shed 1 base and J shed 0 bases, with 7 bases lying between them. The CDR3 DNA follows: TGTGCCAGCAGCTTAGACAGGACCTCCTACGAGCAGTACTTC. It yields the protein CASSLDRTSYEQYF.

This chain joins TRBV19 and TRBJ1-4; TRBD1 might be the D (6 bases). Germline CDR1 LNHDA, CDR2 SQIVND (reference sequence). This CDR3 contains 15 residues. V lost 5 bases to trimming and J lost 2 bases, with 12 bases between them. CDR3 residues: CASSGGQSTNEKLFF. CDR3 sequence (DNA): TGTGCCAGTAGTGGAGGACAGTCCACTAATGAAAAACTGTTTTTT.

The genes are TRBV7-2 and TRBJ2-7; D ambiguous. Looked up from germline, CDR1 is SGHTA and CDR2 is FQGNSA. V lost 4 bases and J lost 0, with 4 bases in between. This CDR3 spans 12 amino acids. The DNA for the CDR3 is TGTGCCAGCAGCTCGAGCTCCTACGAGCAGTACTTC. This codes for CASSSSSYEQYF.

This sequence joins TRBV6-5 and TRBJ1-1, with 8 nucleotides matching TRBD1. Germline lookup yields CDR1 MNHEY and CDR2 SVGAGI. The CDR3 covers 15 residues. Trimming at V came to 7 bases and at J to 0 bases, leaving 7 bases not matched to a gene. The CDR3 sequence is CASTKRTGMNTEAFF. The CDR3 DNA is TGTGCCAGCACCAAGAGGACAGGGATGAACACTGAAGCTTTCTTT.

The genes are TRBV4-1 and TRBJ1-4; 8 bases match TRBD1. Per germline, CDR1 MGHRA and CDR2 YSYEKL. The junction had 6 bases not matched to a gene; V was cut back by 1 base and J by 8 bases. There are 15 residues in the CDR3. The CDR3 spells CASSQVGTGFEKLFF. For the CDR3, the DNA is TGCGCCAGCAGCCAAGTGGGGACAGGATTCGAAAAACTGTTTTTT.

The rearrangement links TRBV10-3 to TRBJ2-7, with 9 bases lining up with TRBD1. The V gene's germline CDR1 is ENHRY and CDR2 SYGVKD. V lost 0 bases, J lost 5 bases, and 5 bases stayed unmatched. The CDR3 has 15 amino acids. The CDR3 sequence is CAISESTGTGNEQYF. The CDR3, as DNA: TGTGCCATCAGTGAGTCGACCGGGACAGGGAACGAGCAGTACTTC.

This rearrangement joins TRBV4-1 to TRBJ1-4; TRBD1 aligns across 7 bases. Germline CDR1 MGHRA, CDR2 YSYEKL. Trimming took 4 bases from V and 7 from J; bases not matched to a gene: 6. The CDR3 sequence is 14 residues long. CDR3: CASSPQGMPEKLFF. The DNA of the CDR3 is TGCGCCAGCAGCCCACAGGGGATGCCTGAAAAACTGTTTTTT.